The 6 T cell receptor beta chains below come from one sample, sequenced in a study of blood T cell repertoires in COVID-19. Only in-frame clones appear in the TCRdb table, and some are missing; sequencing was by immunoSEQ multiplex PCR. The sample holds about 170,000 clones, 83% seen once. The sample was peripheral blood. Every receptor here comes from a woman in her 70s who had recovered from COVID-19.

This sequence joins TRBV18 and TRBJ1-2; no definite D call. Deletions cut 0 bases from V and 8 bases from J, with 16 bases between. CDR3 length equals 15 residues. Germline CDR1 reads KGHSH; CDR2 reads LQKENI. Here the CDR3 DNA reads TGTGCCAGCTCACCACCGGGAGTAGTTTACCCGGGCTACACCTTC. Its translation: CASSPPGVVYPGYTF.

The chain carries TRBV5-1 and TRBJ2-7, with D possibly matching TRBD2 (7 bases). CDR1 and CDR2 (germline): SGHRS, YFSETQ. The CDR3 is made up of 17 amino acids. V lost 5 bases to trimming and J lost 1 base, with 22 bases between them. CDR3 region: CASSFLAFRGASYEQYF. The CDR3 bases are TGCGCCAGCAGTTTTTTGGCCTTCCGGGGGGCATCCTACGAGCAGTACTTC.

In DNA form, the CDR3 reads TGTGCCAGCAGTCAAAACACAGGGGCGAATGGCTACACCTTC. Translating it yields CASSQNTGANGYTF. This chain connects TRBV6-6 to TRBJ1-2; 7 positions match TRBD1. The CDR3 spans 14 residues. In germline, CDR1 is MNHNY, CDR2 SVGAGI (reference sequence). The V segment lost 5 bases and the J segment 6 bases; nucleotides outside the gene matches: 9.

CDR3 loop: CASGLGLTGTLNTEAFF. Here the CDR3 DNA reads TGTGCTAGTGGTTTGGGACTGACAGGGACCCTGAACACTGAAGCTTTCTTT. The chain links TRBV12-5 to TRBJ1-1, with 7 bases aligning to TRBD1. The length of the CDR3 is 17 residues. With V trimmed by 1 base and J by 0 bases, 8 bases remained unmatched. CDR1 and CDR2 from the germline V gene are LGHNT and FRNRAP.

The chain carries TRBV19 and TRBJ1-5, with D perhaps TRBD1 (5 bases). Trimming took off 3 bases at V and 11 bases at J, with 14 bases between the two ends. The CDR3 runs 13 residues. Germline CDR1 and CDR2: LNHDA and SQIVND (reference sequence). CDR3 bases: TGTGCCAGTAGTATCCAGCCCCGGGGGTCCCAGCATTTT. Protein sequence: CASSIQPRGSQHF.

The rearrangement links TRBV28 to TRBJ2-1; 13 bases map to TRBD2. J gave up 2 bases and V 2 bases, and 9 bases lay outside the gene matches. There are 19 residues in the CDR3. CDR1 is MDHEN and CDR2 is SYDVKM in the germline V gene. CDR3 in amino acids: CASSLRWLGTSGAYNEQFF. CDR3 bases: TGTGCCAGCAGTTTACGTTGGCTGGGGACTAGCGGGGCCTACAATGAGCAGTTCTTC.